Presented here are 8 T cell receptor beta chains from one specimen sequenced in a study of cytomegalovirus exposure and HLA in healthy donors. Here immunoSEQ multiplex PCR was the method, and the copy in TCRdb shows in-frame clones only, minus some. The data show some 130,000 clones, approximately 84% seen once. Sequenced sample: PBMCs. Every receptor here comes from a man aged 25 to 40 in good health and CMV-seropositive.

Here the CDR3 DNA reads TGTGCCAGCAGTTACGGGACAGGGAGTGGAAACACCATATATTTT. The encoded protein is CASSYGTGSGNTIYF. V gene TRBV2 combines with J gene TRBJ1-3; the match to TRBD1 covers 9 bases. There are 15 residues in the CDR3. J lost 3 bases, V lost 5 bases, and 5 bases had no gene match. Germline CDR1 is SNHLY and CDR2 is FYNNEI.

This clone has only one observation. V gene TRBV29-1 combines with J gene TRBJ2-1; 8 bases are shared with TRBD1. Germline lookup yields CDR1 SQVTM and CDR2 ANQGSEA. The CDR3 has 11 residues. Losses at the gene ends were 1 base for V and 12 bases for J; bases not matched to a gene: 2. The CDR3 sequence: CSVEVDRGQFF. The CDR3 DNA reads as TGCAGCGTTGAAGTCGACAGGGGGCAGTTCTTC.

The chain links TRBV5-1 to TRBJ1-4; possibly TRBD1 for D (5 bases). Trimming left V 2 bases short and J 4 bases short, with 12 bases between. Germline CDR1 is SGHRS and CDR2 is YFSETQ. This CDR3 has 15 residues. The CDR3, as DNA: TGCGCCAGCAGCTTAACACAGGCCGGTAATGAAAAACTGTTTTTT. Its translation is CASSLTQAGNEKLFF.

The gene calls are TRBV4-2 and TRBJ1-1; D is undetermined. V was shortened by 0 bases and J by 0 bases, with 11 bases between the two germline ends. Germline V gives CDR1 LGHNA, CDR2 YNFKEQ. The CDR3 runs 16 residues. DNA of the CDR3: TGTGCCAGCAGCCAAGATCGCACAGAAGTGAACACTGAAGCTTTCTTT. Protein: CASSQDRTEVNTEAFF.

J is TRBJ2-5 and V is TRBV7-2; D is possibly TRBD1 (6 bases). The germline gives CDR1 SGHTA, CDR2 FQGNSA. This CDR3 spans 13 amino acids. V lost 5 bases and J lost 5, with 12 bases in between. The CDR3 bases are TGTGCCAGCAGCCTACACAGGGAGGAGACCCAGTACTTC. It codes for CASSLHREETQYF.

The chain links TRBV9 to TRBJ1-1, with TRBD1 matching 7 bases. CDR1 and CDR2 from the germline V gene are SGDLS and YYNGEE. The CDR3 has 14 amino acids. V shed 3 bases, J shed 5 bases, and the junction held 7 bases outside the gene matches. The CDR3 is CASSGRQGDTEAFF. The CDR3 region has the DNA TGTGCCAGCAGCGGAAGACAGGGAGATACTGAAGCTTTCTTT.

The rearrangement uses TRBV5-1 and TRBJ1-1; TRBD1 matches 8 bases. Germline CDR1 reads SGHRS; CDR2 reads YFSETQ. After removal of 4 bases from V and 1 base from J, the junction contained 9 bases not matched to a gene. CDR3 length equals 16 residues. The CDR3: CASSGTGLRPNTEAFF. The CDR3 DNA follows: TGCGCCAGCAGCGGGACAGGATTACGACCGAACACTGAAGCTTTCTTT. The full variable domain, rest sourced from reference TRBV5-1 and TRBJ1-1, is KAGVTQTPRYLIKTRGQQVTLSCSPISGHRSVSWYQQTPGQGLQFLFEYFSETQRNKGNFPGRFSGRQFSNSRSEMNVSTLELGDSALYLCASSGTGLRPNTEAFFGQGTRLTVV.

The DNA for the CDR3 is TGTGCCAGCAGCGCCGGGACTAGCGGGGGGGTCCAAGAGACCCAGTACTTC. Encoded protein: CASSAGTSGGVQETQYF. The chain uses TRBV9 and TRBJ2-5; 16 bases line up with TRBD2. Germline CDR1 is SGDLS and CDR2 is YYNGEE. This CDR3 is 17 amino acids long. Germline trimming cut 3 bases from V and 1 base from J; bases unmatched to any gene: 3.